This T cell receptor (beta chain) is from a study of T cells in Graves' hyperthyroidism and ophthalmopathy. Study as a whole: It was at initial diagnosis, before any treatment, that peripheral blood was collected. Study-wide results and caveats: Ophthalmopathy could be told apart from stable hyperthyroidism with a 13 V-J model.

Disease lasting under 3 months, a NOSPECS grade of at least 4, and a Clinical Activity Score of at least 3 were features of the ophthalmopathy patients. The CDR3 has 13 residues. The V gene's germline CDR1 is LGHDT and CDR2 YNNKEL (reference sequence). V trimming: 0 bases; J trimming: 11 bases; junction bases outside the gene matches: 5. Amplified TCR beta CDR3 regions derived from RNA transcripts. The HTBI primer set served for first-round RT-PCR of the TCR CDR3. TCRdb re-analysed the multiplex PCR reads in MiXCR, keeping a single row per CDR3 protein. The top ten clones hold 34% of a sample with hundreds of thousands of distinct CDR3 sequences, about a fifth of them seen once. Comment on this clonotype: Its target is unknown.

The receptor was derived from a man under 40 with Graves' ophthalmopathy. This rearrangement joins TRBV3-1 to TRBJ2-3; 7 bases align to TRBD2. The sequenced material came from blood. The CDR3 protein is CASSQEYGGRQYF. DNA of the CDR3: TGTGCCAGCAGCCAAGAATACGGCGGGAGGCAGTATTTT.